This T cell receptor beta chain comes out of a study of blood T cell repertoires in COVID-19. As for the study in general: The United States, Italy and Spain provided the acute and convalescent COVID-19 samples. PBMCs, B-cell-depleted T cells, or T cells provided the cDNA or gDNA that made up the material.

This clone was found once. Sequenced by immunoSEQ multiplex PCR; TCRdb stores in-frame clones only, minus some. Of some 95,000 clones listed, about three quarters are singletons. Sequenced material: peripheral blood. The TCR comes from a man aged 50-60 years who had recovered from COVID-19.

The CDR3 nucleotides are TGTGCCAGCAGTTTATATACACTACCCCTCTCCTACGAGCAGTACTTC. Translation gives CASSLYTLPLSYEQYF. V and J are TRBV28 and TRBJ2-7; the D is unclear. Germline V gene sequence: CDR1 MDHEN, CDR2 SYDVKM. V lost 1 base to trimming and J lost 0 bases, with 13 bases between them. The CDR3 sequence is 16 residues long.